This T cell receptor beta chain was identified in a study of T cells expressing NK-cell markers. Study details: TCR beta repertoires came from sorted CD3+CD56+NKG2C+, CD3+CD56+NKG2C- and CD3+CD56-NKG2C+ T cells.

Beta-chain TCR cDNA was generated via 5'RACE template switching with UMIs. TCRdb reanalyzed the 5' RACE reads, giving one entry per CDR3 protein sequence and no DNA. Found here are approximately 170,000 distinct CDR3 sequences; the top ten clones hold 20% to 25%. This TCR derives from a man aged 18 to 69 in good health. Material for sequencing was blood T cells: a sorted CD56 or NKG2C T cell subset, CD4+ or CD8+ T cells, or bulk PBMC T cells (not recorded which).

The chain's CDR3 is CASSLDRGRFVEQYF. The V call is TRBV7-6, the J call TRBJ2-7; TCRdb's D call, TRBD1, is unchecked because there is no DNA. This CDR3 is built from 15 residues. Per the germline V gene, CDR1 is SGHVS and CDR2 is FNYEAQ.